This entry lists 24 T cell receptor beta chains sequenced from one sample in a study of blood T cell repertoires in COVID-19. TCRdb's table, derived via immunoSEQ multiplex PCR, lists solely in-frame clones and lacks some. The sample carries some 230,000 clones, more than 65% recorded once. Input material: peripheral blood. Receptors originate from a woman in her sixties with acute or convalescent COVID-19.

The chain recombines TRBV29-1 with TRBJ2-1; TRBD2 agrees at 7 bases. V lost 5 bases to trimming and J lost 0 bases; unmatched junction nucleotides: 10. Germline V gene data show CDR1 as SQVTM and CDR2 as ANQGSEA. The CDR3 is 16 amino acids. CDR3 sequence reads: CSVPAGIPTSYNEQFF. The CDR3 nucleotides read TGCAGCGTTCCAGCGGGGATACCGACCTCCTACAATGAGCAGTTCTTC.

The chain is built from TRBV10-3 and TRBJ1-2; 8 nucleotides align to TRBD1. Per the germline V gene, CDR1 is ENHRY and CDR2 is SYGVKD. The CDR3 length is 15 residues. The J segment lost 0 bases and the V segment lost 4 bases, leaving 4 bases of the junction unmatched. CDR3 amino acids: CAISGGQGANYGYTF. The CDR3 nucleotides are TGTGCCATCAGTGGTGGACAGGGAGCTAACTATGGCTACACCTTC.

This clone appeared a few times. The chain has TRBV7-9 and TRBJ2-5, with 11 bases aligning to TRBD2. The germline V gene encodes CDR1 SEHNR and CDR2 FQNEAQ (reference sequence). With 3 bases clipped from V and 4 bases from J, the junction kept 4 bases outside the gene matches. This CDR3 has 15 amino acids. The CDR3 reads CASSFQTSGVETQYF. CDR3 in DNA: TGTGCCAGCAGCTTCCAGACTAGCGGGGTAGAGACCCAGTACTTC.

The CDR3 nucleotides read TGTGCCAGTAGTAGGGGACAGGTTTACAATGAGCAGTTCTTC. Protein product: CASSRGQVYNEQFF. This sequence joins TRBV19 and TRBJ2-1; 8 bases are shared with TRBD1. V was clipped by 4 bases and J by 4 bases; unmatched bases: 3. The V gene's germline CDR1 is LNHDA and CDR2 SQIVND (reference sequence). The CDR3 has 14 amino acids.

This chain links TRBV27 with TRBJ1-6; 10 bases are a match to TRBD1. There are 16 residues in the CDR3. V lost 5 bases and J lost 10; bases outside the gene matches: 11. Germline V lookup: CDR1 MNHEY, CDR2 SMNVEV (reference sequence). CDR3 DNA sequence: TGTGCCAGCAGTACCGGACAGGGGGACGTTGGATCACCCCTCCACTTT. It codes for CASSTGQGDVGSPLHF.

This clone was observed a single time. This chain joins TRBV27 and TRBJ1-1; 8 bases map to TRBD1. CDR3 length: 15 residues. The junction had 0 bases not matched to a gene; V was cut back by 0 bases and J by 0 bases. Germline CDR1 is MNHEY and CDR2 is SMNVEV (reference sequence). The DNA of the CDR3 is TGTGCCAGCAGTTTATCGACAGGGGTGAACACTGAAGCTTTCTTT. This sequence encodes CASSLSTGVNTEAFF.

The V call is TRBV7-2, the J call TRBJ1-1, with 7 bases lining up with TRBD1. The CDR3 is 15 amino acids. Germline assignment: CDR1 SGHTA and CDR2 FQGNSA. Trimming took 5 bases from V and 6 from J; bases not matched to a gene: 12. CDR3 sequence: CASSPSTGTASEAFF. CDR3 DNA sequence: TGTGCCAGCAGCCCCTCTACCGGGACAGCTTCTGAAGCTTTCTTT.

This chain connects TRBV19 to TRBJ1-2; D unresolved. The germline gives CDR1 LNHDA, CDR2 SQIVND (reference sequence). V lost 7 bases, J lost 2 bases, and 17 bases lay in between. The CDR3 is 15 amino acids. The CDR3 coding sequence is TGTGCCAGTACCCGACTTGACGGTATGAACTATGGCTACACCTTC. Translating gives CASTRLDGMNYGYTF.

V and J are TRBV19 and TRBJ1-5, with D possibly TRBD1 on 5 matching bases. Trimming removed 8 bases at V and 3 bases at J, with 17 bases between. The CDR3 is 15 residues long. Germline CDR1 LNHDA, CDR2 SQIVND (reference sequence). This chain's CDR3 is CASSLEGMVNQPQHF. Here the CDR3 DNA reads TGTGCCAGTTCTTTGGAGGGGATGGTCAATCAGCCCCAGCATTTT.

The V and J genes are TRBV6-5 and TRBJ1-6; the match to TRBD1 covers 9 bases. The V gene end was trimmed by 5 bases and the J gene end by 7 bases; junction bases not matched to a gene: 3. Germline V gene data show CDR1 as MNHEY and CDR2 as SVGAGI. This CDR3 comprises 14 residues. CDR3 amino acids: CASSRTGDNSPLHF. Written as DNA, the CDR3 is TGTGCCAGCAGTAGGACAGGGGACAATTCACCCCTCCACTTT.

The CDR3 here is CASKHPMVREQFF. CDR3 coding DNA: TGTGCCAGCAAACACCCAATGGTCCGTGAGCAGTTCTTC. The rearrangement links TRBV6-5 to TRBJ2-1, with D unresolved. With 7 bases removed from V and 9 bases from J, the gap between germline ends came to 16 bases. Germline loops: CDR1 MNHEY, CDR2 SVGAGI. This CDR3 is 13 amino acids long.

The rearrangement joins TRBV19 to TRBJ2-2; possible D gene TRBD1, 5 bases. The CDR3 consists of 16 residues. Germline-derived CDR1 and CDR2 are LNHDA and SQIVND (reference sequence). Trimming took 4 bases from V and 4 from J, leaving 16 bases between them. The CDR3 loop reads CASSTHLVGATGELFF. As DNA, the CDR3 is TGTGCCAGTAGTACTCACCTAGTTGGGGCCACCGGGGAGCTGTTTTTT.

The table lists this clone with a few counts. The CDR3 sequence: CASVPRDRETQYF. In DNA, the CDR3 is TGTGCCAGCGTACCGCGGGACCGCGAGACCCAGTACTTC. The chain carries TRBV3-1 (or the pseudogene TRBV3-2) and TRBJ2-5; a weak D match, TRBD2 (6 bases). Trimming cost V 8 bases and J 5 bases, with 15 bases left between them. Per germline, CDR1 LGHDT and CDR2 YNNKEL (reference sequence). This CDR3 comprises 13 residues.

The CDR3 DNA follows: TGTGCCAGCAGTTTGGTCCAGGACAATGAGCAGTTCTTC. Its protein product is CASSLVQDNEQFF. V gene TRBV28 combines with J gene TRBJ2-1; D is ambiguous. This CDR3 region has 13 residues. Per germline, CDR1 MDHEN and CDR2 SYDVKM. V was pared by 3 bases and J by 5 bases, with 8 bases between. The full variable domain, rest sourced from reference TRBV28 and TRBJ2-1, is DVKVTQSSRYLVKRTGEKVFLECVQDMDHENMFWYRQDPGLGLRLIYFSYDVKMKEKGDIPEGYSVSREKKERFSLILESASTNQTSMYLCASSLVQDNEQFFGPGTRLTVL.

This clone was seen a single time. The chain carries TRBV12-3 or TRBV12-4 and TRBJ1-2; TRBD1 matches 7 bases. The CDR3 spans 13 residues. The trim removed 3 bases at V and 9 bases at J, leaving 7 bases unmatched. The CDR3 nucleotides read TGTGCCAGCAGTTTCCGCGAGGGGGCCCGCTACACCTTC. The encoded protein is CASSFREGARYTF.

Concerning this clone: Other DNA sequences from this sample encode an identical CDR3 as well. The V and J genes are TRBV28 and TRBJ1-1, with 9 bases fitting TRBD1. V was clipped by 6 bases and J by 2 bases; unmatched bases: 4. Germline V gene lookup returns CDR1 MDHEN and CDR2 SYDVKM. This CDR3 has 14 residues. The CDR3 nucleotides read TGTGCCAGCAGCTCGGGACAGGGAAACACTGAAGCTTTCTTT. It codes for CASSSGQGNTEAFF.

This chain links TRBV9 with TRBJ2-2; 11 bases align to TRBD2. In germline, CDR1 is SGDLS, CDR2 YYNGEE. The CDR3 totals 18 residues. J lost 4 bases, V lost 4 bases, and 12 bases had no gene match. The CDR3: CASSSRTLAGGSTGELFF. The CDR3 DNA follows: TGTGCCAGCAGCTCGAGAACCTTAGCGGGGGGGTCCACCGGGGAGCTGTTTTTT.

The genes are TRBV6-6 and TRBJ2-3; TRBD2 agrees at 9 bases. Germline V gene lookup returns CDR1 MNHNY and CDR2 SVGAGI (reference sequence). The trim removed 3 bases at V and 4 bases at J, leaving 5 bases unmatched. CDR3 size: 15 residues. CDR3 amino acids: CASSYMGGGADTQYF. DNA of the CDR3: TGTGCCAGCAGTTATATGGGCGGGGGGGCAGATACGCAGTATTTT.

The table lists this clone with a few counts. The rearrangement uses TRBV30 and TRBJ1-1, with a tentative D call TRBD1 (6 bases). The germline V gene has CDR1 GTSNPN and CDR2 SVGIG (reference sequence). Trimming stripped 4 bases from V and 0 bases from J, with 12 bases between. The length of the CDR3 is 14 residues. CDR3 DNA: TGTGCCTGGAAGAGGACAGAGCTGAACACTGAAGCTTTCTTT. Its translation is CAWKRTELNTEAFF.

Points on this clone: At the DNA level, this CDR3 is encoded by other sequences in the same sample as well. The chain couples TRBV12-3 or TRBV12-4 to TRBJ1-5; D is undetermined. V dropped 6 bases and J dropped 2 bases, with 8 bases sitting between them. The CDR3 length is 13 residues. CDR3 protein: CASSPQGNQPQHF. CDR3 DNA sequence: TGTGCCAGCAGCCCTCAGGGCAATCAGCCCCAGCATTTT.

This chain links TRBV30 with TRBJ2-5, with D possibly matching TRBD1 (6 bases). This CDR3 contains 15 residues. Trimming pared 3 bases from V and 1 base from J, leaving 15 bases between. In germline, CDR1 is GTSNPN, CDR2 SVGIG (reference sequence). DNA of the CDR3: TGTGCCTGGAGAAGTAGCAGGGGCGGCCAAGAGACCCAGTACTTC. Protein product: CAWRSSRGGQETQYF.

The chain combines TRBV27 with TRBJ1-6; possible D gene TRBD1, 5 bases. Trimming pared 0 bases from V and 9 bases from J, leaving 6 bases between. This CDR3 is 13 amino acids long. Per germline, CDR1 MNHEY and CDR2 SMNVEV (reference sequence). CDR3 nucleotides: TGTGCCAGCAGTTTATCGCAGGGTTCACCCCTCCACTTT. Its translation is CASSLSQGSPLHF.

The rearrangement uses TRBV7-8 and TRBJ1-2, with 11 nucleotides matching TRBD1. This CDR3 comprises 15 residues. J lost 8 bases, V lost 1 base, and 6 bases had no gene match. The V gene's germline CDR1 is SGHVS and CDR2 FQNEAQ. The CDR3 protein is CASSLVMGQGDGYTF. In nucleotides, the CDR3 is TGTGCCAGCAGCTTAGTAATGGGACAGGGGGACGGCTACACCTTC. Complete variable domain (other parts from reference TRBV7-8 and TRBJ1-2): GAGVSQSPRYKVAKRGQDVALRCDPISGHVSLFWYQQALGQGPEFLTYFQNEAQLDKSGLPSDRFFAERPEGSVSTLKIQRTQQEDSAVYLCASSLVMGQGDGYTFGSGTRLTVV.

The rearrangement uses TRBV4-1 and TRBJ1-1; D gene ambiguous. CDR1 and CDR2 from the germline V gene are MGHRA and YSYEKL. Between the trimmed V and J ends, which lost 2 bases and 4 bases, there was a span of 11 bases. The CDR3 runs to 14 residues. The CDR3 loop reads CASSQPPRGTEAFF. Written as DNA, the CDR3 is TGCGCCAGCAGCCAACCCCCCCGGGGCACTGAAGCTTTCTTT.